This TCR beta chain was sequenced in a study of technical replicates of blood from four donors (dated by TCRdb to about 2017). V lost 4 bases and J lost 7 bases, and the count of bases not matched to a germline gene is 5. Reading the germline V gene gives CDR1 SGHNT and CDR2 YENEEA. Taken from cysteine to phenylalanine, the CDR3 has 15 residues. Only the CDR3 part of the read is kept: 45 bases, read in frame from the first base. Receptor amplification or capture employed the immunoSEQ multiplex PCR assay. The table was pulled from immuneACCESS by TCRdb, which kept in-frame rearrangements only. Such tables lose some clones; where checked, under half of the loss comes from unresolved V genes, and the rest has no known cause. The sample yields 85,000 to 100,000 clones; over 85% were counted once. The ten largest clones take up approximately 0.26% of the sample. As concerns this clone: Its target antigen remains unknown. Base quality data are lacking; no much larger clone is found one base away.

Sequenced input: T cells isolated from PBMCs. In this chain, TRBV11-3 is recombined with TRBJ2-2; the central 11 bases match TRBD1. The origin of this receptor is a human donor in good health. The CDR3 has the sequence CASSSGQGADGELFF. The DNA is as follows: TGTGCCAGCAGCTCCGGACAGGGGGCGGACGGGGAGCTGTTTTTT.